Each of the 28 T cell receptor beta chains below was sequenced from the same sample in a study of spatial heterogeneity in lung cancer. TCRdb analysed the 5' RACE reads with MiXCR anew, one entry per CDR3 protein. The data hold roughly 3,700 distinct CDR3 sequences, with roughly 15% observed a single time. Noted time point: sample taken at primary tumor resection. No cell sorting; template was whole RNA from tumor, lung tissue or PBMC. The source was PBMCs, collected at surgery. Receptor source: a male donor with early-stage non-small cell lung cancer.

This chain links TRBV15 with TRBJ1-5, with D hard to call. Germline CDR1 and CDR2: LNHNV and YYDKDF (reference sequence). The ends were cut back, 5 bases at V and 5 bases at J, with 10 bases in the middle. The CDR3 is made up of 13 amino acids. The CDR3 loop is CATSSRGYQPQHF. The DNA for the CDR3 is TGTGCCACCAGCTCCCGGGGATATCAGCCCCAGCATTTT.

This clonotype appeared many times. This sequence joins TRBV29-1 and TRBJ1-4, with 11 bases aligning to TRBD1. This CDR3 spans 15 amino acids. Per germline, CDR1 SQVTM and CDR2 ANQGSEA. V shed 2 bases, J shed 8 bases, and the junction held 7 bases outside the gene matches. The CDR3 nucleotides are TGCAGCGTTGAATTGGGCGGGACAGGGGGAGAAAAACTGTTTTTT. Its translation is CSVELGGTGGEKLFF.

V usage is TRBV28 and J usage is TRBJ1-2, with D possibly matching TRBD1 (6 bases). V was cut by 3 bases and J by 8 bases, with 19 bases left in between. CDR3 size: 15 residues. The germline V gene has CDR1 MDHEN and CDR2 SYDVKM. CDR3 amino acids: CASSFGGAGLMGYTF. The CDR3 DNA follows: TGTGCCAGCAGTTTTGGGGGCGCGGGGCTTATGGGCTACACCTTC.

The chain is built from TRBV28 and TRBJ2-1; 7 nucleotides line up with TRBD2. The germline gives CDR1 MDHEN, CDR2 SYDVKM. CDR3 size: 15 residues. The V and J ends lost 2 bases and 6 bases, in that order; junction bases with no gene match: 7. CDR3 DNA: TGTGCCAGCAGTTTAGCCCCGGCTAGCGGCAATGAGCAGTTCTTC. As protein: CASSLAPASGNEQFF.

By its share, this clonotype is medium-sized. V gene TRBV20-1 combines with J gene TRBJ1-6; the D is unclear. The CDR3 has 14 residues. Per the germline V gene, CDR1 is DFQATT and CDR2 is SNEGSKA (reference sequence). Trimming shortened V by 0 bases and J by 7 bases, and 10 bases separated the two germline ends. The CDR3 reads CSARDGTRNSPLHF. For the CDR3, the DNA is TGCAGTGCTAGAGACGGTACTCGAAATTCACCCCTCCACTTT.

The chain couples TRBV28 to TRBJ2-2; possible D gene TRBD1, 6 bases. This CDR3 region has 14 residues. V lost 3 bases and J lost 7, with 12 bases in between. CDR1 and CDR2 from the germline V gene are MDHEN and SYDVKM. The CDR3 DNA is TGTGCCAGCAGTTTGCAGGGGCGAGTCGGGGAGCTGTTTTTT. The encoded protein is CASSLQGRVGELFF.

The table lists this clonotype with many counts. The chain links TRBV20-1 to TRBJ2-7; D may be TRBD1 (5 bases). CDR3 length: 15 amino acids. Per the germline V gene, CDR1 is DFQATT and CDR2 is SNEGSKA (reference sequence). Trimming stripped 5 bases from V and 1 base from J, with 18 bases between. DNA for the CDR3: TGCAGTGCTGCCCCCAGGGTGTTATCTTCCTACGAGCAGTACTTC. It is translated as CSAAPRVLSSYEQYF.

This clonotype was counted only a few times. The V and J genes are TRBV10-2 and TRBJ2-5; 14 bases map to TRBD2. The J segment lost 0 bases and the V segment lost 6 bases, leaving 6 bases of the junction unmatched. The CDR3 extends over 17 amino acids. Germline V gene sequence: CDR1 WSHSY, CDR2 SAAADI. The CDR3 nucleotides are TGCGCCAGCAGCGGGACTAGCGGGGGATACAACCAAGAGACCCAGTACTTC. It codes for CASSGTSGGYNQETQYF.

At least ten counts were recorded for this clonotype. The chain carries TRBV7-7 and TRBJ2-5; D perhaps matches TRBD2 (5 bases). The germline V gene encodes CDR1 SSHAT and CDR2 FNYEAQ (reference sequence). Trimming stripped 3 bases from V and 7 bases from J, with 9 bases between. This CDR3 has 12 amino acids. The CDR3 sequence is CASSFEGGTQYF. The DNA of the CDR3 is TGTGCCAGCAGCTTCGAAGGAGGGACCCAGTACTTC.

V and J are TRBV30 and TRBJ1-2; D gene ambiguous. This CDR3 is built from 14 residues. The V and J ends lost 3 bases and 10 bases respectively, with 21 bases between them. Germline CDR1 and CDR2: GTSNPN and SVGIG (reference sequence). CDR3 residues: CAWRDRAPLRFYTF. In DNA, the CDR3 is TGTGCCTGGAGAGATCGGGCCCCTCTTCGGTTCTACACCTTC.

Ten or more counts support this clonotype. This rearrangement joins TRBV7-2 to TRBJ2-2; D not certain. Trimming cost V 1 base and J 8 bases, with 14 bases left between them. CDR1 and CDR2 (germline): SGHTA, FQGNSA. The CDR3 runs to 15 residues. CDR3 region: CASSLGVGTLGELFF. CDR3 coding DNA: TGTGCCAGCAGCTTAGGTGTGGGAACCCTGGGGGAGCTGTTTTTT.

The chain employs TRBV18 and TRBJ1-1, with D tentatively TRBD1 (5 bases). Trimming took off 2 bases at V and 4 bases at J, with 14 bases between the two ends. This CDR3 spans 15 amino acids. Germline CDR1 KGHSH, CDR2 LQKENI. CDR3 sequence: CASSPGTVRSTEAFF. DNA of the CDR3: TGTGCCAGCTCACCAGGGACCGTACGGAGCACTGAAGCTTTCTTT.

This clonotype appeared many times. The chain employs TRBV7-8 and TRBJ2-5, with D perhaps matching TRBD1 (5 bases). CDR3 size: 14 residues. Germline V gene lookup returns CDR1 SGHVS and CDR2 FQNEAQ. Trimming cost V 0 bases and J 5 bases, with 10 bases left between them. The CDR3 spells CASSLASRVETQYF. CDR3 nucleotide sequence: TGTGCCAGCAGCTTAGCATCCAGGGTGGAGACCCAGTACTTC.

The gene calls are TRBV29-1 and TRBJ2-2; D is undetermined. Trimming cost V 5 bases and J 1 base, with 8 bases left between them. This CDR3 region has 13 residues. Germline values: CDR1 SQVTM, CDR2 ANQGSEA. CDR3 coding DNA: TGCAGCGTTCCCGACTGGAACACCGGGGAGCTGTTTTTT. Translated: CSVPDWNTGELFF.

The sample holds many counts of this clonotype. This chain uses TRBV11-2 with TRBJ2-3; TRBD2 matches 8 bases. Germline V lookup: CDR1 SGHAT, CDR2 FQNNGV. The CDR3 runs to 15 residues. V lost 3 bases and J lost 1; bases outside the gene matches: 3. The CDR3 spells CASSFVLAGTDTQYF. CDR3 bases: TGTGCCAGCAGCTTCGTACTAGCGGGCACAGATACGCAGTATTTT.

The chain employs TRBV20-1 and TRBJ2-7; unclear D gene. This CDR3 spans 15 amino acids. Germline V gene sequence: CDR1 DFQATT, CDR2 SNEGSKA (reference sequence). The V gene lost 0 bases and the J gene lost 4 bases, with 16 bases spanning the gap. The CDR3 reads CSARDTRQAIYEQYF. The DNA of the CDR3 is TGCAGTGCTAGAGATACCCGCCAGGCTATTTACGAGCAGTACTTC.

This clonotype was observed many times. The chain couples TRBV6-2 or TRBV6-3 to TRBJ1-5, with 9 bases identical to TRBD1. V dropped 8 bases and J dropped 4; count of bases not matched to a gene: 9. Looked up from germline, CDR1 is MNHEY and CDR2 is SVGEGT. This CDR3 is built from 15 residues. In DNA, the CDR3 is TGTGCCAGCCGCGTGGGGACAGGGTTTAATCAGCCCCAGCATTTT. Translating gives CASRVGTGFNQPQHF.

This clonotype showed up many times. The CDR3 coding sequence is TGTGCCAGCAGCCCCCGACAGAGCTCCTACGAGCAGTACTTC. Translated, it gives CASSPRQSSYEQYF. The chain carries TRBV6-5 and TRBJ2-7; tentatively, D is TRBD1 (5 bases). Germline CDR1 reads MNHEY; CDR2 reads SVGAGI. CDR3 length equals 14 residues. V was trimmed by 6 bases and J by 0 bases, leaving 12 bases between them.

Only a few counts were recorded for this clonotype. The rearrangement joins TRBV13 to TRBJ2-7; D is perhaps TRBD1 (6 bases). The CDR3 spans 15 residues. V was clipped by 0 bases and J by 5 bases, with 14 bases between them. Germline assignment: CDR1 PRHDT and CDR2 FYEKMQ (reference sequence). This chain's CDR3 is CASSLGQGRPHEQYF. The CDR3 DNA is TGTGCCAGCAGCTTAGGGCAGGGGCGCCCGCACGAGCAGTACTTC.

This clonotype was seen only a few times. The chain links TRBV2 to TRBJ2-5; D is unresolved. The germline CDR1 and CDR2 sequences are SNHLY and FYNNEI. V was pared by 8 bases and J by 3 bases, with 7 bases between. This CDR3 has 11 amino acids. The CDR3 nucleotides read TGTGCCAGCCGGGTGGAAGAGACCCAGTACTTC. Amino acids: CASRVEETQYF.

Judged by abundance, this clonotype is large. V gene TRBV18 combines with J gene TRBJ2-4, with D hard to call. This CDR3 spans 15 amino acids. The ends were cut back, 4 bases at V and 5 bases at J, with 15 bases in the middle. Germline V gene sequence: CDR1 KGHSH, CDR2 LQKENI. CDR3 amino acids: CASSQLFGRENIQYF. CDR3 DNA: TGTGCCAGCTCACAATTATTCGGCAGAGAAAACATTCAGTACTTC.

Many counts were recorded for this clonotype. The rearrangement joins TRBV13 to TRBJ2-2; 10 nucleotides match TRBD1. Germline CDR1 reads PRHDT; CDR2 reads FYEKMQ (reference sequence). The CDR3 consists of 15 residues. J was trimmed by 5 bases and V by 1 base; bases with no gene match: 1. The DNA of the CDR3 is TGTGCCAGCAGCTTAGAGGGACAGGGGACCGGGGAGCTGTTTTTT. It yields the protein CASSLEGQGTGELFF.

The chain is built from TRBV28 and TRBJ2-7, with D perhaps given as TRBD1 or TRBD2 (6 bases each). Germline V gene sequence: CDR1 MDHEN, CDR2 SYDVKM. This CDR3 has 12 amino acids. Between the trimmed V and J ends, which lost 6 bases and 8 bases, there was a span of 14 bases. This CDR3 is CASSGLRGQQYF. The CDR3 DNA follows: TGTGCCAGCAGCGGACTACGGGGGCAGCAGTACTTC.

This clonotype came up many times. This sequence joins TRBV5-1 and TRBJ2-1; 8 nucleotides agree with TRBD2. V was clipped by 4 bases and J by 5 bases; unmatched bases: 8. The CDR3 length is 15 residues. Germline loops: CDR1 SGHRS, CDR2 YFSETQ. The CDR3 DNA reads TGCGCCAGCAGCCCCCGGGGACTAGAGGACAATGAGCAGTTCTTC. Translating it yields CASSPRGLEDNEQFF.

The chain links TRBV28 to TRBJ2-7; D unresolved. This CDR3 region has 13 residues. The germline V gene has CDR1 MDHEN and CDR2 SYDVKM. Trimming shortened V by 5 bases and J by 2 bases, and 10 bases separated the two germline ends. In DNA, the CDR3 is TGTGCCAGCAGTGACCCTGGCACCTACGAGCAGTACTTC. It codes for CASSDPGTYEQYF.

The sample holds many counts of this clonotype. The chain joins TRBV6-6 to TRBJ2-3, with 14 bases lining up with TRBD2. This CDR3 spans 16 amino acids. Germline-derived CDR1 and CDR2 are MNHNY and SVGAGI (reference sequence). The ends lost 4 bases at V and 4 bases at J; junction bases unmatched: 4. CDR3 coding DNA: TGTGCCAGCAGTTCGACTAGCGGGGGGGCCTCAGATACGCAGTATTTT. Its protein product is CASSSTSGGASDTQYF.

There are many counts of this clonotype. The chain employs TRBV7-6 and TRBJ2-1, with TRBD2 identical over 11 bases. The CDR3 extends over 14 amino acids. Germline values: CDR1 SGHVS, CDR2 FNYEAQ. Germline trimming cut 3 bases from V and 8 bases from J; bases unmatched to any gene: 3. The CDR3 region is CASSFSGGADEQFF. The CDR3 coding sequence is TGTGCCAGCAGCTTTAGCGGGGGGGCCGATGAGCAGTTCTTC.

Many counts were recorded for this clonotype. The chain employs TRBV20-1 and TRBJ2-2; 7 bases are a match to TRBD2. Germline trimming cut 0 bases from V and 5 bases from J; bases unmatched to any gene: 18. Germline V gene data show CDR1 as DFQATT and CDR2 as SNEGSKA (reference sequence). The CDR3 runs 19 residues. The CDR3 DNA is TGCAGTGCTAGAGAATGGAGACCGGGGGGACCTAGAAGAACCGGGGAGCTGTTTTTT. It is translated as CSAREWRPGGPRRTGELFF.